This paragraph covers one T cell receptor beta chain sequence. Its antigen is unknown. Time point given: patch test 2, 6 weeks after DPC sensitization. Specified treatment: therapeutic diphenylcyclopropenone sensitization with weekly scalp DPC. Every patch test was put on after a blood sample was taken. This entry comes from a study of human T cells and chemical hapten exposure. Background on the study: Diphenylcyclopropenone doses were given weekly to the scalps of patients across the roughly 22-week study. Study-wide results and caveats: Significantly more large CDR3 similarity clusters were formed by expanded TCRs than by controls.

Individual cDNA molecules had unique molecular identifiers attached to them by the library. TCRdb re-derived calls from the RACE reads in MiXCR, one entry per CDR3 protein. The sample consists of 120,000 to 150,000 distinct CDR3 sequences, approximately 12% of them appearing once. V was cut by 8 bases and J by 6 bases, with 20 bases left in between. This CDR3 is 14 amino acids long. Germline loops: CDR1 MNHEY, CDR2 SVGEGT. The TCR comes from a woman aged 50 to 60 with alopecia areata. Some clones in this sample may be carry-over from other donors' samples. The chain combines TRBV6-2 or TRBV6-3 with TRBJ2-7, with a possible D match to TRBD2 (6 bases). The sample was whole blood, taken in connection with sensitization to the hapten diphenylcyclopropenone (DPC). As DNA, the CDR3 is TGTGCCAGCTTTCTCGGGACTCCCATCGGCGAGCAGTACTTC. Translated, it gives CASFLGTPIGEQYF.